These 24 T cell receptor beta chains were all obtained from the same sample, sequenced in a study of human T cells and chemical hapten exposure. Time point denoted: pre-sensitization, week 0. This sample's treatment: therapeutic diphenylcyclopropenone sensitization with weekly scalp DPC. TCRdb re-called the RACE reads through MiXCR, storing one row per CDR3 protein. The sample consists of about 380,000 distinct CDR3 sequences, 4.5% to 5.5% of them appearing once. The sequences come from whole blood, collected in connection with sensitization to the hapten diphenylcyclopropenone (DPC). The receptors were sampled from a woman in her fifties or sixties with alopecia areata. Some clones in this sample may be carry-over from other donors' samples.

This clonotype was counted at least ten times. V and J are TRBV7-6 and TRBJ2-1; 14 bases match TRBD2. The CDR3 runs to 17 residues. The junction had 7 bases not matched to a gene; V was cut back by 0 bases and J by 9 bases. The germline CDR1 and CDR2 sequences are SGHVS and FNYEAQ. The CDR3 nucleotides read TGTGCCAGCAGCTTAGCGGAGACTAGCGGGAGGGCCCTTGAGCAGTTCTTC. Translating it yields CASSLAETSGRALEQFF.

The chain carries TRBV4-3 and TRBJ2-3, with 7 bases identical to TRBD2. V lost 0 bases and J lost 1; bases outside the gene matches: 13. CDR1 is LGHNA and CDR2 is YSLEER in the germline V gene. The CDR3 runs 19 residues. Here the CDR3 reads CASSQDKSRAGRGTDTQYF. CDR3 DNA sequence: TGCGCCAGCAGCCAAGATAAGAGCCGAGCGGGACGGGGCACAGATACGCAGTATTTT.

Notes on this clonotype: A single base separates this from a much larger clone, so it may be a read error. The chain recombines TRBV12-3 or TRBV12-4 with TRBJ2-2; TRBD2 aligns across 7 bases. V was clipped by 2 bases and J by 6 bases; unmatched bases: 18. CDR3 length: 19 residues. The CDR3 here is CASSLRGGSSQVPAGELFF. The CDR3 DNA is TGTGCCAGCAGTTTACGGGGAGGGTCGAGTCAGGTCCCCGCCGGGGAGCTGTTTTTT.

The chain carries TRBV3-1 and TRBJ1-6; TRBD1 matches at 10 bases. Germline loops: CDR1 LGHDT, CDR2 YNNKEL (reference sequence). CDR3 length equals 16 residues. V shed 5 bases and J 4 bases; nucleotides not matched to a gene: 5. In DNA, the CDR3 is TGTGCCAGCAGCTCCTGGACAGGGGGTTATAATTCACCCCTCCACTTT. It specifies CASSSWTGGYNSPLHF.

The chain uses TRBV28 and TRBJ1-4, with D uncertain. V dropped 6 bases and J dropped 8 bases, with 16 bases sitting between them. The CDR3 consists of 14 residues. The germline CDR1 and CDR2 sequences are MDHEN and SYDVKM. The CDR3 DNA reads TGTGCCAGCAGACTGTCTCAAAACAACGAAAAACTGTTTTTT. This gives the protein CASRLSQNNEKLFF.

In this sample, this clonotype turned up many times. This chain links TRBV6-6 with TRBJ2-7, with D perhaps given as TRBD1 or TRBD2 (5 bases each). CDR1 and CDR2 (germline): MNHNY, SVGAGI (reference sequence). The CDR3 is 14 residues long. V lost 1 base to trimming and J lost 5 bases, with 12 bases between them. CDR3 sequence reads: CASSYWGTGDEQYF. For the CDR3, the DNA is TGTGCCAGCAGTTACTGGGGGACCGGGGACGAGCAGTACTTC.

This clonotype was observed a handful of times. The J gene is TRBJ2-3, the V gene TRBV5-6, with a possible D match to TRBD2 (5 bases). V was cut by 2 bases and J by 2 bases, with 12 bases left in between. This CDR3 comprises 15 residues. From germline, CDR1 is SGHDT and CDR2 YYEEEE. The CDR3: CASSLYPGNTDTQYF. The CDR3 DNA reads TGTGCCAGCAGCTTATATCCGGGAAACACAGATACGCAGTATTTT.

Ten or more counts support this clonotype. V and J are TRBV12-3 or TRBV12-4 and TRBJ2-2; D is unresolved. The ends were cut back, 3 bases at V and 2 bases at J, with 7 bases in the middle. The CDR3 runs 14 residues. In nucleotides, the CDR3 is TGTGCCAGCAGTTTCCTATTAAACACCGGGGAGCTGTTTTTT. Translation: CASSFLLNTGELFF.

This clonotype was observed a few times. The genes are TRBV7-8 and TRBJ2-2; TRBD2 might be the D (5 bases). Trimming removed 5 bases from V and 6 bases from J, with 7 bases in between. Germline V gene lookup returns CDR1 SGHVS and CDR2 FQNEAQ. This CDR3 has 12 residues. Written as DNA, the CDR3 is TGTGCCAGCAGCGCAGCGGCCGGGGAGCTGTTTTTT. Residues: CASSAAAGELFF.

The chain joins TRBV9 to TRBJ2-2; no reliable D call. CDR1 and CDR2 from the germline V gene are SGDLS and YYNGEE. The CDR3 consists of 13 residues. Trimming took off 0 bases at V and 9 bases at J, with 9 bases between the two ends. CDR3 sequence reads: CASSVVSHRELFF. The CDR3 DNA is TGTGCCAGCAGCGTAGTCTCGCACAGGGAGCTGTTTTTT.

This clonotype was seen many times. The V gene is TRBV12-3 or TRBV12-4, the J gene TRBJ2-7; D is undetermined. The CDR3 consists of 14 residues. Trimming left V 1 base short and J 2 bases short, with 9 bases between. The CDR3 spells CASSLGRSTYEQYF. In nucleotides, the CDR3 is TGTGCCAGCAGTTTAGGGCGGAGCACCTACGAGCAGTACTTC.

This chain links TRBV6-1 with TRBJ1-2; D gene uncertain. The CDR3 spans 12 residues. Germline CDR1 reads MNHNS; CDR2 reads SASEGT. The V end was cut by 3 bases, the J end by 4 bases, with 6 bases between. In DNA, the CDR3 is TGTGCCAGCAGTGACAGGTTCTATGGCTACACCTTC. It specifies CASSDRFYGYTF.

The genes are TRBV7-9 and TRBJ2-5; unclear D gene. CDR1 is SEHNR and CDR2 is FQNEAQ in the germline V gene (reference sequence). The V end lost 7 bases, the J end lost 4 bases, and 10 bases lay between the germline ends. The CDR3 covers 12 residues. CDR3 nucleotides: TGTGCCAGCATGCGGTTCCCAGAGACCCAGTACTTC. This translates into CASMRFPETQYF.

Concerning this clonotype itself: It may be a read error: a sequence one base away is much more abundant. This chain joins TRBV7-7 and TRBJ2-2; D remains ambiguous. The CDR3 is made up of 14 amino acids. Germline assignment: CDR1 SSHAT and CDR2 FNYEAQ (reference sequence). Trimming shortened V by 5 bases and J by 1 base, and 8 bases separated the two germline ends. The CDR3 nucleotides read TGTGCCAGCAGCCTGATAGAGAACACCGGGGAGCTGTTTTTT. Residues: CASSLIENTGELFF.

The J gene is TRBJ2-1, the V gene TRBV11-1, with 9 positions matching TRBD2. The CDR3 spans 15 residues. Germline V CDR1 and CDR2: SGHAT, FQDESV (reference sequence). V was pared by 4 bases and J by 3 bases, with 4 bases of the junction left unmatched. CDR3 sequence: CASSSTSGNYNEQFF. In DNA form, the CDR3 reads TGTGCCAGCAGCTCGACTAGCGGAAACTACAATGAGCAGTTCTTC.

This clonotype was counted between two and nine times. V usage is TRBV24-1 and J usage is TRBJ2-2; D call uncertain. The CDR3 totals 12 residues. Germline V gives CDR1 KGHDR, CDR2 SFDVKD. Trimming took off 5 bases at V and 7 bases at J, with 7 bases between the two ends. The chain's CDR3 is CATSVQDGELFF. The CDR3 region has the DNA TGTGCCACCAGTGTTCAGGACGGGGAGCTGTTTTTT.

This clonotype was seen ten or more times. V usage is TRBV6-5 and J usage is TRBJ1-1, with 8 nucleotides matching TRBD1. This CDR3 region has 13 residues. The germline gives CDR1 MNHEY, CDR2 SVGAGI. Germline trimming cut 6 bases from V and 8 bases from J; bases unmatched to any gene: 8. The CDR3 reads CASRKTGGIEAFF. As DNA, the CDR3 is TGTGCCAGCAGAAAAACAGGGGGGATAGAAGCTTTCTTT.

This clonotype was detected only a few times. The chain combines TRBV5-6 with TRBJ2-1, with 8 bases aligning to TRBD1. V was clipped by 4 bases and J by 3 bases; unmatched bases: 6. The CDR3 has 15 residues. CDR1 is SGHDT, CDR2 YYEEEE, per germline. The CDR3 DNA follows: TGTGCCAGCAGCCCCGGGACAGGATACTACAATGAGCAGTTCTTC. Translated: CASSPGTGYYNEQFF.

This chain connects TRBV20-1 to TRBJ2-3; D might be TRBD2 (5 bases). Trimming cost V 4 bases and J 0 bases, with 11 bases left between them. Germline assignment: CDR1 DFQATT and CDR2 SNEGSKA (reference sequence). The CDR3 contains 14 residues. For the CDR3, the DNA is TGCAGTGCTACGGGGAGCACTAGCACAGATACGCAGTATTTT. Protein sequence: CSATGSTSTDTQYF.

This clonotype was recorded many times. This rearrangement joins TRBV4-1 to TRBJ2-7; D tentatively reads TRBD1 or TRBD2 (5 bases each). Germline CDR1 is MGHRA and CDR2 is YSYEKL. The V end was cut by 4 bases, the J end by 2 bases, with 18 bases between. The length of the CDR3 is 16 residues. CDR3 nucleotides: TGCGCCAGCAGCCTATTAATCGACCGGGGCACCTACGAGCAGTACTTC. Its translation: CASSLLIDRGTYEQYF.

This clonotype was detected ten times or more. The chain carries TRBV4-1 and TRBJ2-1, with D hard to call. This CDR3 contains 12 residues. Germline CDR1 reads MGHRA; CDR2 reads YSYEKL. Trimming left V 0 bases short and J 7 bases short, with 4 bases between. Here the CDR3 DNA reads TGCGCCAGCAGCCAAGATGGAAATGAGCAGTTCTTC. It specifies CASSQDGNEQFF.

The sample holds a few counts of this clonotype. The chain recombines TRBV5-1 with TRBJ2-7, with 7 bases matching TRBD2. Per germline, CDR1 SGHRS and CDR2 YFSETQ. The CDR3 totals 14 residues. With 4 bases clipped from V and 3 bases from J, the junction kept 7 bases outside the gene matches. The CDR3, as DNA: TGCGCCAGCAGCCCGGGGGGTTACAGCTACGAGCAGTACTTC. This translates into CASSPGGYSYEQYF.

This clonotype occurred many times. A read error may produce the germline difference seen at one junction end. The chain joins TRBV20-1 to TRBJ2-7; D is unclear. This CDR3 has 10 residues. Germline CDR1 DFQATT, CDR2 SNEGSKA (reference sequence). The CDR3 DNA follows: TGCAGTGCTAGCTCCCACGAGCAGTACTTC. It encodes CSASSHEQYF.

This clonotype was picked up a small number of times. The V and J genes are TRBV20-1 and TRBJ2-3, with D perhaps TRBD2 (7 bases). The CDR3 is made up of 15 amino acids. CDR1 and CDR2 from the germline V gene are DFQATT and SNEGSKA (reference sequence). V lost 3 bases to trimming and J lost 1 base, with 14 bases between them. For the CDR3, the DNA is TGCAGTGCTAGGGGTACGGGGGGCCGCACAGATACGCAGTATTTT. It yields the protein CSARGTGGRTDTQYF.